This T cell receptor beta chain stems from a study of shared clonotypes between healthy human individuals. Each subset's genomic DNA was split evenly across several immunoSEQ plates. Assay used: immunoSEQ multiplex PCR; TCRdb lists only in-frame clones, some missing. The table shows about 480,000 clones, with 75% to 80% occurring only once. Extraction of genomic DNA in unsorted samples used 86 million or so PBMCs. The CDR3 extends over 16 amino acids. Germline CDR1 and CDR2: SGHTA and FQGNSA. Losses at the gene ends were 6 bases for V and 15 bases for J; bases not matched to a gene: 18. Sequencing was carried out using PBMCs. This receptor was identified in a woman in her 40s in good health. Some clones in this sample may be carry-over from other donors' samples. This chain links TRBV7-2 with TRBJ2-1, with 12 bases fitting TRBD2. This CDR3 reads CASSPPGSSGRAWAFF. CDR3 coding DNA: TGTGCCAGCAGTCCCCCTGGTTCTAGCGGGAGGGCCTGGGCGTTCTTC.